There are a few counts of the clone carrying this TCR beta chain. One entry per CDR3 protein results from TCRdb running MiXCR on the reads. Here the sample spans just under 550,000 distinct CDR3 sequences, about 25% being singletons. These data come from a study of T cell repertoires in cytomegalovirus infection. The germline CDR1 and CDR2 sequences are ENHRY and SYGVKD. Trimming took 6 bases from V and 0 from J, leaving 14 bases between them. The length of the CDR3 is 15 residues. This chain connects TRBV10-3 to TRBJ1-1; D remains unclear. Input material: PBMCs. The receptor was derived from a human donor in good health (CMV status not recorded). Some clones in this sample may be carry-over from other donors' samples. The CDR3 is CAIRTSGQMNTEAFF. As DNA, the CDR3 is TGTGCCATCAGGACTTCAGGTCAGATGAACACTGAAGCTTTCTTT.